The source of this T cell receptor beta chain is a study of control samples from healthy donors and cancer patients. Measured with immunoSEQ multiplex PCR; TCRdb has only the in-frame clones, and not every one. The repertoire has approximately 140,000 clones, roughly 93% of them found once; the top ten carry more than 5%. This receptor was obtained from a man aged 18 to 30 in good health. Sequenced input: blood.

For the CDR3, the DNA is TGTGCCGCGGGGGAATCCTACAATGAGCAGTTCTTC. Its translation: CAAGESYNEQFF. The chain recombines TRBV30 with TRBJ2-1, with 7 nucleotides matching TRBD2. Germline V gene lookup returns CDR1 GTSNPN and CDR2 SVGIG (reference sequence). V was clipped by 8 bases and J by 1 base; unmatched bases: 2. CDR3 length equals 12 residues.